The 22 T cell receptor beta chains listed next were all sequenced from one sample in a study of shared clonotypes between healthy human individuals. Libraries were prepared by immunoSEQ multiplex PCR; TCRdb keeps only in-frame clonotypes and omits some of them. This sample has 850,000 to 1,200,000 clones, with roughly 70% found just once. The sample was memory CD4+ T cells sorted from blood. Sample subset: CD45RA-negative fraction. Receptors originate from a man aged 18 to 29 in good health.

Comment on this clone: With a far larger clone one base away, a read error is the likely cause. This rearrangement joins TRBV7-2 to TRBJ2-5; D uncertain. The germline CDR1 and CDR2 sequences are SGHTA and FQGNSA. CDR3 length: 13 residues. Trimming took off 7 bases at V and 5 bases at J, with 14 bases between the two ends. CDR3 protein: CASTPDLLETQYF. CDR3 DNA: TGTGCCAGCACCCCTGATCTCCTGGAGACCCAGTACTTC.

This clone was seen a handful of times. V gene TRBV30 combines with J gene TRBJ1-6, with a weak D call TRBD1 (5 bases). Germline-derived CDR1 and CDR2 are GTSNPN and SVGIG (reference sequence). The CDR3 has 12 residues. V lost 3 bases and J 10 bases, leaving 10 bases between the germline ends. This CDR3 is CAWRGERSPLHF. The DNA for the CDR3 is TGTGCCTGGAGGGGGGAGAGGTCACCCCTCCACTTT. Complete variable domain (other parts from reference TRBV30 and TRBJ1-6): SQTIHQWPATLVQPVGSPLSLECTVEGTSNPNLYWYRQAAGRGLQLLFYSVGIGQISSEVPQNLSASRPQDRQFILSSKKLLLSDSGFYLCAWRGERSPLHFGNGTRLTVT.

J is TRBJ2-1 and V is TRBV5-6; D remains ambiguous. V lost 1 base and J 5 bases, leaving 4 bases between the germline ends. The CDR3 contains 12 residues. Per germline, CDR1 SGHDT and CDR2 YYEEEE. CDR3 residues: CASSLWHNEQFF. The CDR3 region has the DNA TGTGCCAGCAGCTTGTGGCACAATGAGCAGTTCTTC.

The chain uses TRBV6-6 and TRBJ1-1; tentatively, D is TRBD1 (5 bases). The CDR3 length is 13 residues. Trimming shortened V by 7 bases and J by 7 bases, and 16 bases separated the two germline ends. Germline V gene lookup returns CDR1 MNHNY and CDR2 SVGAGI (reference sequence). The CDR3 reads CASTTTGIGEAFF. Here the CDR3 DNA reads TGTGCCAGCACTACTACAGGCATAGGTGAAGCTTTCTTT.

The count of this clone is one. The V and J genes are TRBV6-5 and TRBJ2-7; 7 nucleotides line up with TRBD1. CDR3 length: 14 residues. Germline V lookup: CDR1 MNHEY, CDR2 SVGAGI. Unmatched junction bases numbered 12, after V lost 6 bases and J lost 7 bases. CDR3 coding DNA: TGTGCCAGCAGCCCGACAGGGACAACCGGGGAGCAGTACTTC. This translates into CASSPTGTTGEQYF.

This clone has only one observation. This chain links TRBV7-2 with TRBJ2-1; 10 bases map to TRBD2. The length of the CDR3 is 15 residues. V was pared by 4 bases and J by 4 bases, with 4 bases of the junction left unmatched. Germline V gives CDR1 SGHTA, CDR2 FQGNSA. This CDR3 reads CASSSSGGDYNEQFF. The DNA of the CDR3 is TGTGCCAGCAGCTCGAGCGGGGGGGATTACAATGAGCAGTTCTTC.

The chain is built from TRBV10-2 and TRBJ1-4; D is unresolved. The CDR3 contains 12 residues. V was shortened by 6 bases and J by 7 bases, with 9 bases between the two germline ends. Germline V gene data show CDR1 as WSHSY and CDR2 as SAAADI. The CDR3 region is CASRMDSEKLFF. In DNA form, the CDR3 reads TGCGCCAGCAGGATGGACTCTGAAAAACTGTTTTTT.

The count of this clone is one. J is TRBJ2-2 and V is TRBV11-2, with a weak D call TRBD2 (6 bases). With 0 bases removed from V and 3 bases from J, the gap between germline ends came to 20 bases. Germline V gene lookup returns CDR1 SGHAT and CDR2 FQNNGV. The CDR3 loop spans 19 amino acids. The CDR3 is CASSLDHGGGRRDTGELFF. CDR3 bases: TGTGCCAGCAGCTTAGATCATGGGGGAGGTCGACGCGACACCGGGGAGCTGTTTTTT.

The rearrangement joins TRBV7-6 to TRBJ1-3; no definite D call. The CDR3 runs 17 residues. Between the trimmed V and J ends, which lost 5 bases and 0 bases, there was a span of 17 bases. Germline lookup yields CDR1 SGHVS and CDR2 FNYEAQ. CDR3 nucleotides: TGTGCCAGCAGCCCTGAAGGAGTGGAGAGCTCTGGAAACACCATATATTTT. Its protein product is CASSPEGVESSGNTIYF.

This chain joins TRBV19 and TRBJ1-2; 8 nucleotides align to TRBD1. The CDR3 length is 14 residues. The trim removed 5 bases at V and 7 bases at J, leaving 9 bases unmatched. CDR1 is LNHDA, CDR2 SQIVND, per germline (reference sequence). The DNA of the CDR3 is TGTGCCAGTAGTCCCGACAGGGGAGGCTCTGGCTACACCTTC. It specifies CASSPDRGGSGYTF.

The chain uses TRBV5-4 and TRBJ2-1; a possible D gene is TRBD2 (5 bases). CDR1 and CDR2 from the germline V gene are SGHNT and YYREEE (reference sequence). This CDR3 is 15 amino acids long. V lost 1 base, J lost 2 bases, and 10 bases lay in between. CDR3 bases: TGTGCCAGCAGCTTGAATATCGGGGCCTACAATGAGCAGTTCTTC. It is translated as CASSLNIGAYNEQFF. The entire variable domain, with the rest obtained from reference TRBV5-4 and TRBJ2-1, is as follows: ETGVTQSPTHLIKTRGQQVTLRCSSQSGHNTVSWYQQALGQGPQFIFQYYREEENGRGNFPPRFSGLQFPNYSSELNVNALELDDSALYLCASSLNIGAYNEQFFGPGTRLTVL.

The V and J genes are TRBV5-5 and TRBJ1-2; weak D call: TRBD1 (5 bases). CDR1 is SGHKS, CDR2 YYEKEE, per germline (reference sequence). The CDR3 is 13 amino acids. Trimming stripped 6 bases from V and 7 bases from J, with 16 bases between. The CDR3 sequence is CASTIGGASGYTF. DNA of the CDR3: TGTGCCAGCACCATAGGAGGGGCGAGTGGCTACACCTTC.

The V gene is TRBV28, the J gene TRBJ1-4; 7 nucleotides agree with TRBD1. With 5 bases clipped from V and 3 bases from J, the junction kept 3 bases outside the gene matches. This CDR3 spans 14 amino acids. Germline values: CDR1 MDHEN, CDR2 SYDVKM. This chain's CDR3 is CASSKTGPNEKLFF. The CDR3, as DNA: TGTGCCAGCAGTAAGACAGGGCCTAATGAAAAACTGTTTTTT.

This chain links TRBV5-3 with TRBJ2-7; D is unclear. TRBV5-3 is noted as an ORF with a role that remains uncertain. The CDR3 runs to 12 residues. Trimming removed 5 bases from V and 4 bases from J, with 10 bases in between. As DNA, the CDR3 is TGTGCCAGAAGTCCTGTCTGGTACGAGCAGTACTTC. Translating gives CARSPVWYEQYF.

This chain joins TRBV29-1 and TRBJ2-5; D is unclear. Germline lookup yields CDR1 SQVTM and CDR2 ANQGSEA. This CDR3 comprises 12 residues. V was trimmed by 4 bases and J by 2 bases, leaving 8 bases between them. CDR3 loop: CSVVGWQETQYF. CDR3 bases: TGCAGCGTTGTGGGGTGGCAAGAGACCCAGTACTTC.

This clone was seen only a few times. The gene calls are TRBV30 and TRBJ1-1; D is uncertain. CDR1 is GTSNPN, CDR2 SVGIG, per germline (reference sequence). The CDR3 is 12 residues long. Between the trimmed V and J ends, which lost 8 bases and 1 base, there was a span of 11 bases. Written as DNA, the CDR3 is TGTGCCCTGACGCGACAGAACACTGAAGCTTTCTTT. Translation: CALTRQNTEAFF. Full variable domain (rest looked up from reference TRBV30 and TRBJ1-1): SQTIHQWPATLVQPVGSPLSLECTVEGTSNPNLYWYRQAAGRGLQLLFYSVGIGQISSEVPQNLSASRPQDRQFILSSKKLLLSDSGFYLCALTRQNTEAFFGQGTRLTVV.

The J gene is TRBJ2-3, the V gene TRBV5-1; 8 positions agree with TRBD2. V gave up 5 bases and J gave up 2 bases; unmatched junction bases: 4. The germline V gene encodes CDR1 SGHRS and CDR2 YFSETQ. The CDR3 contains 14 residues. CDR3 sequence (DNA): TGCGCCAGCAGGTCGCGGGGGGTCACAGATACGCAGTATTTT. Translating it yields CASRSRGVTDTQYF.

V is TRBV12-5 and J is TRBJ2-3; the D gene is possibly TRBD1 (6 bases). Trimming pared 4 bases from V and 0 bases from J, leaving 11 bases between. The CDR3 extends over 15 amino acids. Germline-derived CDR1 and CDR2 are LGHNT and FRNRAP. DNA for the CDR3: TGTGCTAGTGGTTCACGGACAGCTAGCACAGATACGCAGTATTTT. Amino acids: CASGSRTASTDTQYF.

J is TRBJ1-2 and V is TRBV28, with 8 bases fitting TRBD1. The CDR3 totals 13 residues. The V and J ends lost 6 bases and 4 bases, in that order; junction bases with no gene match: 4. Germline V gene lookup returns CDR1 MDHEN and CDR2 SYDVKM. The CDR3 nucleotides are TGTGCCAGCAGCCGCGGACAGGGCTATGGCTACACCTTC. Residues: CASSRGQGYGYTF.

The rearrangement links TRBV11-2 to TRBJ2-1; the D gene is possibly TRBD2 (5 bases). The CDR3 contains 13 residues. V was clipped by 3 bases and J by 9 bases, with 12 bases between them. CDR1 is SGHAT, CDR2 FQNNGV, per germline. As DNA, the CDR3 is TGTGCCAGCAGCTTTGACGTGGCGGGTGAGCAGTTCTTC. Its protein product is CASSFDVAGEQFF.

Here the CDR3 reads CASSVGAQGSEAFF. The CDR3 region has the DNA TGTGCCAGCAGCGTGGGGGCGCAGGGTTCTGAAGCTTTCTTT. The V and J genes are TRBV9 and TRBJ1-1; D possibly corresponds to TRBD1 (6 bases). This CDR3 contains 14 residues. The germline V gene encodes CDR1 SGDLS and CDR2 YYNGEE. V was clipped by 2 bases and J by 6 bases, with 14 bases between them.

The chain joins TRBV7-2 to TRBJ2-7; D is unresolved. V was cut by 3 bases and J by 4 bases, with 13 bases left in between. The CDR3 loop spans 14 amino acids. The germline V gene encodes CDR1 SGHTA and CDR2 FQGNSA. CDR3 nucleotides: TGTGCCAGCAGCTTGAGCAGAGGTCCATACGAGCAGTACTTC. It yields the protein CASSLSRGPYEQYF.